The 14 T cell receptor beta chains reported below all come from one sample, sequenced in a study of OX40 agonist ivuxolimab in advanced cancers. Here immunoSEQ multiplex PCR was the method, and the copy in TCRdb shows in-frame clones only, minus some. Of over 150,000 clones listed, 94% were seen once; the top ten hold just over 0.3%. This specimen was CD4+ or CD8+ T cells sorted from blood, taken in a trial of the OX40 agonist ivuxolimab. Receptor source: an adult with an advanced solid tumor such as melanoma, head and neck, liver or kidney cancer.

The V and J genes are TRBV10-1 and TRBJ2-3, with D possibly being TRBD1 (6 bases). The CDR3 has 13 residues. Per the germline V gene, CDR1 is WNHNN and CDR2 is SYGVQD (reference sequence). Trimming left V 3 bases short and J 4 bases short, with 8 bases between. CDR3 sequence: CASSDRGADTQYF. DNA for the CDR3: TGCGCCAGCAGTGACAGGGGTGCAGATACGCAGTATTTT.

This rearrangement joins TRBV2 to TRBJ1-2; TRBD1 matches 9 bases. The CDR3 has 17 residues. Germline V gene lookup returns CDR1 SNHLY and CDR2 FYNNEI. V was pared by 7 bases and J by 0 bases, with 12 bases of the junction left unmatched. In nucleotides, the CDR3 is TGTGCCAGCACCCCCGGGGGGGGACAGGGAGCTAACTATGGCTACACCTTC. Translation: CASTPGGGQGANYGYTF.

The gene calls are TRBV5-6 and TRBJ2-7, with 8 bases matching TRBD1. Germline V gene data show CDR1 as SGHDT and CDR2 as YYEEEE. With V trimmed by 2 bases and J by 2 bases, 3 bases remained unmatched. CDR3 length: 14 residues. The CDR3 sequence: CASSFGQGPYEQYF. Written as DNA, the CDR3 is TGTGCCAGCAGCTTTGGACAGGGACCCTACGAGCAGTACTTC. The variable domain in full, completed from reference TRBV5-6 and TRBJ2-7, reads DAGVTQSPTHLIKTRGQQVTLRCSPKSGHDTVSWYQQALGQGPQFIFQYYEEEERQRGNFPDRFSGHQFPNYSSELNVNALLLGDSALYLCASSFGQGPYEQYFGPGTRLTVT.

This chain links TRBV15 with TRBJ2-2, with TRBD2 matching over 7 bases. CDR1 and CDR2 from the germline V gene are LNHNV and YYDKDF (reference sequence). V trimming: 5 bases; J trimming: 6 bases; junction bases outside the gene matches: 9. The CDR3 loop spans 15 amino acids. CDR3 coding DNA: TGTGCCACCAGCTTAACCGCAGGGAGGGCCGGGGAGCTGTTTTTT. Protein sequence: CATSLTAGRAGELFF.

The rearrangement joins TRBV12-5 to TRBJ1-4, with D tentatively TRBD1 (5 bases). Germline V gene sequence: CDR1 LGHNT, CDR2 FRNRAP. The length of the CDR3 is 15 residues. Trimming left V 5 bases short and J 7 bases short, with 17 bases between. CDR3 DNA sequence: TGTGCTAGTGGTCCCGGGGCCCCAAGCGGTGAAAAACTGTTTTTT. Encoded protein: CASGPGAPSGEKLFF. Full variable domain (outside the CDR3, taken from reference TRBV12-5 and TRBJ1-4): DARVTQTPRHKVTEMGQEVTMRCQPILGHNTVFWYRQTMMQGLELLAYFRNRAPLDDSGMPKDRFSAEMPDATLATLKIQPSEPRDSAVYFCASGPGAPSGEKLFFGSGTQLSVL.

The rearrangement links TRBV27 to TRBJ2-7; 10 bases match TRBD1. Trimming took 7 bases from V and 3 from J; bases not matched to a gene: 9. The length of the CDR3 is 15 residues. Germline CDR1 MNHEY, CDR2 SMNVEV (reference sequence). The CDR3 region is CASTTFGTGDYEQYF. The CDR3 nucleotides are TGTGCCAGCACAACCTTCGGGACAGGGGACTACGAGCAGTACTTC.

The chain is built from TRBV28 and TRBJ2-7, with D maybe TRBD1 (6 bases). Germline CDR1 and CDR2: MDHEN and SYDVKM. Trimming pared 6 bases from V and 4 bases from J, leaving 19 bases between. The CDR3 contains 15 residues. As DNA, the CDR3 is TGTGCCAGCAGACATGACAGGAATATTGGGTACGAGCAGTACTTC. Protein: CASRHDRNIGYEQYF.

The chain has TRBV5-4 and TRBJ2-7, with 11 bases that match TRBD1. The germline CDR1 and CDR2 sequences are SGHNT and YYREEE (reference sequence). The CDR3 runs 15 residues. Trimming at V came to 4 bases and at J to 0 bases, leaving 3 bases not matched to a gene. The CDR3, as DNA: TGTGCCAGCAGCCCGGGACAGGGGGTCTCCTACGAGCAGTACTTC. Translating gives CASSPGQGVSYEQYF. Combining the CDR3 with reference TRBV5-4 and TRBJ2-7 gives the whole variable domain ETGVTQSPTHLIKTRGQQVTLRCSSQSGHNTVSWYQQALGQGPQFIFQYYREEENGRGNFPPRFSGLQFPNYSSELNVNALELDDSALYLCASSPGQGVSYEQYFGPGTRLTVT.

The V call is TRBV7-9, the J call TRBJ2-5; D gene uncertain. Trimming removed 3 bases from V and 3 bases from J, with 8 bases in between. Germline values: CDR1 SEHNR, CDR2 FQNEAQ (reference sequence). This CDR3 spans 13 amino acids. In nucleotides, the CDR3 is TGTGCCAGCAGCTTTGGGGATGAAGAGACCCAGTACTTC. Protein: CASSFGDEETQYF.

J is TRBJ1-1 and V is TRBV7-2, with TRBD1 matching over 9 bases. Germline-derived CDR1 and CDR2 are SGHTA and FQGNSA. V dropped 8 bases and J dropped 1; count of bases not matched to a gene: 5. This CDR3 has 14 residues. The DNA of the CDR3 is TGTGCCAGCTGTTGGGACAGGGAGAACACTGAAGCTTTCTTT. This gives the protein CASCWDRENTEAFF.

The rearrangement uses TRBV5-1 and TRBJ2-3; TRBD1 aligns across 11 bases. V lost 1 base and J lost 4; bases outside the gene matches: 5. Per the germline V gene, CDR1 is SGHRS and CDR2 is YFSETQ. The CDR3 spans 16 residues. The DNA of the CDR3 is TGCGCCAGCAGCTTGCCGGGACAGGGGGAACCAGATACGCAGTATTTT. Amino acid sequence: CASSLPGQGEPDTQYF.

This chain joins TRBV4-3 and TRBJ1-2; D is undetermined. This CDR3 region has 14 residues. From germline, CDR1 is LGHNA and CDR2 YSLEER. Trimming took 4 bases from V and 3 from J, leaving 12 bases between them. The CDR3: CASSPEWIYYGYTF. The CDR3, as DNA: TGCGCCAGCAGCCCCGAGTGGATCTACTATGGCTACACCTTC.

The chain is built from TRBV27 and TRBJ2-5; D possibly corresponds to TRBD2 (6 bases). Germline V gene sequence: CDR1 MNHEY, CDR2 SMNVEV (reference sequence). The CDR3 extends over 14 amino acids. V lost 5 bases and J lost 4, with 14 bases in between. The CDR3 is CASSPRRGPETQYF. The CDR3 DNA is TGTGCCAGCAGTCCCCGGCGGGGCCCAGAGACCCAGTACTTC.

This chain uses TRBV7-8 with TRBJ1-1; D is undetermined. V dropped 1 base and J dropped 2 bases, with 8 bases sitting between them. Germline loops: CDR1 SGHVS, CDR2 FQNEAQ. The CDR3 spans 14 residues. Here the CDR3 DNA reads TGTGCCAGCAGCTTAGTAGGCCCCAACACTGAAGCTTTCTTT. Its protein is CASSLVGPNTEAFF.